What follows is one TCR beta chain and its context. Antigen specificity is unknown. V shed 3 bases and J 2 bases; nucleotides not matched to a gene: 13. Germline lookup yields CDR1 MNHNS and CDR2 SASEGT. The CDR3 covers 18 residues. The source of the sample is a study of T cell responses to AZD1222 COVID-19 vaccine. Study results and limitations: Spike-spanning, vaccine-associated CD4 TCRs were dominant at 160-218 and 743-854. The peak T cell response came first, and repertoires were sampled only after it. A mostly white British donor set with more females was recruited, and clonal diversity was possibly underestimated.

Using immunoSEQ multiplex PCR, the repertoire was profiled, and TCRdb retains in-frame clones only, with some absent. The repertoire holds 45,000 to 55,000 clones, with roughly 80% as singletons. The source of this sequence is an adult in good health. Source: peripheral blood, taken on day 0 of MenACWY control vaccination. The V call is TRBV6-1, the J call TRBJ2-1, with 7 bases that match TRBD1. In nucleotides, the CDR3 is TGTGCCAGCAGTGACGTCAGGATTAGGACAGGCACCTACAATGAGCAGTTCTTC. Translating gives CASSDVRIRTGTYNEQFF.